A selection of T cell receptor beta chains follows, all from one sample in a study of shared clonotypes between healthy human individuals. Profiling relied on immunoSEQ multiplex PCR, and the TCRdb table lists in-frame clones only, not all of them. This table holds 2 million to 3 million clones, 85% to 95% found once. The sample taken for sequencing was naive CD4+ T cells sorted from blood. These receptors all stem from a man aged 18 to 30 in good health. Both conserved end residues are part of each CDR3. A D gene is named only where the DNA matches it firmly. Clone size is shown for a subset of rows, as once, few, many or a class of expanded clone.

j_call | clone_size | v_call | d_call | cdr3_nt | cdr3_aa
TRBJ1-2 | . | TRBV6-4 | . | TGTGCCAGCAGCAGCACAGGGCATGGTGGCTACACCTTC | CASSSTGHGGYTF
TRBJ1-2 | . | TRBV21-1 | . | TGTGCCAGCAGCACACCGGGACAGGGGGGGTATGGCTACACCTTC | CASSTPGQGGYGYTF
TRBJ2-1 | . | TRBV5-4 | . | TGTGCCAGCAGCTTGGGTCACAATGAGCAGTTCTTC | CASSLGHNEQFF
TRBJ2-1 | . | TRBV4-1 | TRBD1 | TGCGCCAGCAGCCCCCCACCCGGGACAGGGGCCTACAATGAGCAGTTCTTC | CASSPPPGTGAYNEQFF
TRBJ1-5 | . | TRBV6-1 | TRBD1 | TGTGCCAGCAGTGAAGCGGGAGGGACAGCTAGCAATCAGCCCCAGCATTTT | CASSEAGGTASNQPQHF
TRBJ1-1 | . | TRBV10-3 | . | TGTGCCATCAGTGCCGGACCGATGAACACTGAAGCTTTCTTT | CAISAGPMNTEAFF
TRBJ1-1 | once | TRBV7-2 | . | TGTGCCAGCAGATTCGGAGTGTCCACCCTCATGAACACTGAAGCTTTCTTT | CASRFGVSTLMNTEAFF
TRBJ2-7 | . | TRBV11-2 | TRBD1 | TGTGCCAGCAGCGAATGGGACAGTTCCTACGAGCAGTACTTC | CASSEWDSSYEQYF
TRBJ2-5 | . | TRBV30 | . | TGTGCCTGGAGTGTTTTCCCTGGGGCCGGGCAGTACTTC | CAWSVFPGAGQYF
TRBJ2-3 | . | TRBV7-3 | . | TGTGCCAGCAGCGGGACCGGCGATACGCAGTATTTT | CASSGTGDTQYF
TRBJ1-4 | . | TRBV9 | TRBD1 | TGTGCCAGCAGCCAAGGACAGGCCCTTAATGAAAAACTGTTTTTT | CASSQGQALNEKLFF
TRBJ1-4 | few | TRBV9 | TRBD1 | TGTGCCAGCAGCCCCCGGGGACAGGGAGCTAATGAAAAACTGTTTTTT | CASSPRGQGANEKLFF
TRBJ1-1 | . | TRBV19 | . | TGTGCCAGTAGTCTCAAACTAGGGGGAACTGAAGCTTTCTTT | CASSLKLGGTEAFF
TRBJ1-2 | . | TRBV6-1 | TRBD1 | TGTGCCAGCAGGGAGACAGGGGTTGGAGGCTACACCTTC | CASRETGVGGYTF
TRBJ1-6 | . | TRBV6-1 | . | TGTGCCAGCAGGAGGGGGGTTCCGTATAATTCACCCCTCCACTTT | CASRRGVPYNSPLHF
TRBJ2-7 | . | TRBV5-3 | TRBD2 | TGTGCCAGAAGCAGGGGACTAGCGGGAGGATCGGTCTACGAGCAGTACTTC | CARSRGLAGGSVYEQYF
TRBJ2-1 | . | TRBV19 | TRBD2 | TGTGCCAGTAGGCATACTAGCGGGGGATACAATGAGCAGTTCTTC | CASRHTSGGYNEQFF
TRBJ2-1 | . | TRBV10-3 | TRBD2 | TGTGCCATCAGTGAGAGCGGGAAGGTGTGGTCCTACAATGAGCAGTTCTTC | CAISESGKVWSYNEQFF
TRBJ1-6 | . | TRBV19 | . | TGTGCCAGTAAAGGGGGGAGTGACAGAGTGAAATATAATTCACCCCTCCACTTT | CASKGGSDRVKYNSPLHF
TRBJ2-2 | once | TRBV15 | TRBD1 | TGTGCCACCAGCACTCGGACAGGGGTGAACACCGGGGAGCTGTTTTTT | CATSTRTGVNTGELFF
TRBJ2-7 | . | TRBV7-9 | . | TGTGCCAGCAGTTCCTCCGGGCCTAAATCCTACGAGCAGTACTTC | CASSSSGPKSYEQYF
TRBJ1-2 | . | TRBV19 | . | TGTGCCAGTAGTATGGTGAGGAATTCTAACTATGGCTACACCTTC | CASSMVRNSNYGYTF
TRBJ1-5 | . | TRBV6-1 | . | TGTGCCAGCAGTGAAGGGGACACCAGTTATCAGCCCCAGCATTTT | CASSEGDTSYQPQHF
TRBJ2-3 | . | TRBV30 | TRBD1 | TGTGCCTGGAGTGTGTCGGACAGGGCGCAGTATTTT | CAWSVSDRAQYF
TRBJ1-1 | . | TRBV5-1 | . | TGCGCCAGCAGCTTAGAAGGGGCACCCGAAGCTTTCTTT | CASSLEGAPEAFF
TRBJ2-1 | . | TRBV4-3 | . | TGCGCCAGCAGCCAAGAGCCCAGATCCAATGAGCAGTTCTTC | CASSQEPRSNEQFF
TRBJ1-2 | few | TRBV20-1 | . | TGCAGTGCGATAGCCGGGGGCTACACCTTC | CSAIAGGYTF
TRBJ1-1 | . | TRBV19 | TRBD1 | TGTGCCAGTAGTATTACAGGACAGGTCATCGCTGAAGCTTTCTTT | CASSITGQVIAEAFF
TRBJ1-5 | few | TRBV7-6 | . | TGTGCCAGCAGCTTGGGGGGGAGTCAGCCCCAGCATTTT | CASSLGGSQPQHF
TRBJ1-4 | once | TRBV7-9 | TRBD1 | TGTGCCAGCAGTTACCGTCAGGGGGAACAGGAAAAACTGTTTTTT | CASSYRQGEQEKLFF
TRBJ2-1 | . | TRBV18 | TRBD1 | TGTGCCAGCTCACCGACAGGGGTAAATGAGCAGTTCTTC | CASSPTGVNEQFF
TRBJ1-4 | . | TRBV18 | TRBD1 | TGTGCCAGCTCACCACCCTACGAAGGACAGGGGCGTGTAGTTGGTGAAAAACTGTTTTTT | CASSPPYEGQGRVVGEKLFF
TRBJ2-7 | . | TRBV7-2 | . | TGTGCCAGCAGTTCGACGCCCTACGAGCAGTACTTC | CASSSTPYEQYF
TRBJ1-6 | . | TRBV11-2 | . | TGTGCCAGCAACCCTAGGGCAAATTCACCCCTCCACTTT | CASNPRANSPLHF
TRBJ2-3 | few | TRBV27 | . | TGTGCCAGCAGTTTGGGAGATACGCAGTATTTT | CASSLGDTQYF
TRBJ2-6 | . | TRBV10-3 | . | TGTGCCACTCAGAAGGAGGGCTCTGGGGCCAACGTCCTGACTTTC | CATQKEGSGANVLTF
TRBJ1-3 | . | TRBV7-8 | TRBD1 | TGTGCCAGCAGCCTTCGGGACAGGGGAAGCTCTGGAAACACCATATATTTT | CASSLRDRGSSGNTIYF
TRBJ1-2 | . | TRBV5-1 | TRBD1 | TGCGCCAGCAGCCTGAGGACAGGGGTGGACTATGGCTACACCTTC | CASSLRTGVDYGYTF
TRBJ1-5 | . | TRBV7-9 | . | TGTGCCAGCAGCTTAGGACAAGGCAATCAGCCCCAGCATTTT | CASSLGQGNQPQHF
TRBJ2-6 | . | TRBV30 | . | TGTGCCTGGAGTCCGTCTGGGGCCAACGTCCTGACTTTC | CAWSPSGANVLTF
TRBJ2-7 | once | TRBV7-2 | . | TGTGCCAGCAGCTTAAGGGTTGGGGGACTGGAGATACCCGAGCAGTACTTC | CASSLRVGGLEIPEQYF
TRBJ1-1 | . | TRBV5-4 | TRBD1 | TGTGCCAGCAGCTTGACAGGGGGGAACACTGAAGCTTTCTTT | CASSLTGGNTEAFF
TRBJ2-3 | . | TRBV2 | TRBD2 | TGTGCCGGTACTAGCGGGAGAGCAGATACGCAGTATTTT | CAGTSGRADTQYF
TRBJ1-1 | few | TRBV30 | TRBD1 | TGTGCCTGGAGTGTGAAATTCGAGGGGGCAGACACTGAAGCTTTCTTT | CAWSVKFEGADTEAFF
TRBJ2-1 | . | TRBV6-1 | TRBD2 | TGTGCCAGCGAACATCTAGCGGGGTCAGTCAATGAGCAGTTCTTC | CASEHLAGSVNEQFF
TRBJ2-7 | . | TRBV28 | . | TGTGCCAGCAGCCCGGGCCGAATTGGGGGAGACGAGCAGTACTTC | CASSPGRIGGDEQYF
TRBJ2-7 | . | TRBV19 | TRBD2 | TGTGCCAGTAGTCCATCTAGCGGGATGATCTACGAGCAGTACTTC | CASSPSSGMIYEQYF
TRBJ2-1 | . | TRBV4-1 | TRBD1 | TGCGCCAGCAGCCAAGGAGGGACAGGGGGTTACAATGAGCAGTTCTTC | CASSQGGTGGYNEQFF
TRBJ2-7 | . | TRBV29-1 | . | TGCAGCGTTGGCCGGGCCACCGGGGCGCTAATCTCCTACGAGCAGTACTTC | CSVGRATGALISYEQYF
TRBJ2-7 | . | TRBV5-6 | . | TGTGCCAGCAGCCGAGCCTCCTACGAGCAGTACTTC | CASSRASYEQYF
TRBJ2-7 | . | TRBV4-1 | TRBD1 | TGCGCCAGTAAACTCTTGGGACAGGGGAACTACGAGCAGTACTTC | CASKLLGQGNYEQYF
TRBJ1-2 | . | TRBV19 | . | TGTGCCAGTAGTATCCGGGACTATGGCTACACCTTC | CASSIRDYGYTF
TRBJ2-7 | . | TRBV28 | . | TGTGCCAGCAGTCCAGGGAGTACATCCAGCTACGAGCAGTACTTC | CASSPGSTSSYEQYF
TRBJ2-1 | . | TRBV9 | TRBD1 | TGTGCCAGCAGCGTGGACAGGGGAACCTACAATGAGCAGTTCTTC | CASSVDRGTYNEQFF
TRBJ2-3 | . | TRBV30 | . | TGTGCCTGGTCAGGAGGGTTGGTAGATACGCAGTATTTT | CAWSGGLVDTQYF
TRBJ2-5 | once | TRBV2 | . | TGTGCCAGCAGTGAAGCGCTTCCGGGGGGCCGCGGGGAGACCCAGTACTTC | CASSEALPGGRGETQYF
TRBJ2-3 | . | TRBV2 | . | TGTGCCAGCAGTGATATCCTAGCGAGCACAGATACGCAGTATTTT | CASSDILASTDTQYF
TRBJ2-5 | . | TRBV2 | . | TGTGCCAGCAGTGCTACACGAAACCAAGAGACCCAGTACTTC | CASSATRNQETQYF